This T cell receptor beta chain was observed in a study of blood T cell repertoires in COVID-19. Study-wide context: Sources were T cells, B-cell-depleted T cells, or PBMCs; the material itself was cDNA or gDNA.

How the authors handled the data: Counts of nucleated cells, estimated from reference gene primer amplification, were obtained. Data came from immunoSEQ multiplex PCR; TCRdb stores just in-frame clones and leaves some out. V, J and clone size reflect that table, while D and trimming were determined from the DNA. This table holds 200,000 or so clones, roughly 80% found once. Germline loops: CDR1 MNHEY, CDR2 SVGEGT. CDR3 length: 15 residues. V was pared by 3 bases and J by 6 bases, with 17 bases between. The TCR comes from a man under 40 with active or convalescent COVID-19. The chain employs TRBV6-2 or TRBV6-3 and TRBJ1-1, with D perhaps TRBD1 (5 bases). The sequenced sample was peripheral blood. The CDR3 sequence: CASSYRSGPGAEAFF. The CDR3 DNA reads as TGTGCCAGCAGTTATCGGTCGGGGCCGGGGGCTGAAGCTTTCTTT.